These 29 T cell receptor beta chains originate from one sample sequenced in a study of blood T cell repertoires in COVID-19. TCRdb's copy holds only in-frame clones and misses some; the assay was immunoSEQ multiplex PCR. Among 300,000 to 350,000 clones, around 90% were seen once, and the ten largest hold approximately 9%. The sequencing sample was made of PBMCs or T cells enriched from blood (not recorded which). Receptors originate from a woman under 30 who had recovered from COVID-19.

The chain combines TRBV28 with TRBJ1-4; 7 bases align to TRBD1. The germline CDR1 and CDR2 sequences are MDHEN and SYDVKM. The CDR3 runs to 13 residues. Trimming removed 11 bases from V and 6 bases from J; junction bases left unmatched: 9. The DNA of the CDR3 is TGTGCCGCCTTAGGGCAGGGGGATGAAAAACTGTTTTTT. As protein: CAALGQGDEKLFF.

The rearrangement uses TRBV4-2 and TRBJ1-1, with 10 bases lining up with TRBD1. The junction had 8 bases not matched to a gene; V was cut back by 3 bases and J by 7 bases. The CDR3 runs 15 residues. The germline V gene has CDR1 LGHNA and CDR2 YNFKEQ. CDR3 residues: CASSQAPDRGVEAFF. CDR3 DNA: TGTGCCAGCAGCCAGGCCCCGGACAGGGGGGTTGAAGCTTTCTTT.

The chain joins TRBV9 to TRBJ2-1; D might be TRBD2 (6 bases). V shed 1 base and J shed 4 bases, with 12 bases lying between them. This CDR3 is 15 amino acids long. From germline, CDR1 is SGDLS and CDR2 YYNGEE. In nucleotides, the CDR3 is TGTGCCAGCAGCGTAAGCGGGCTACCGTACAATGAGCAGTTCTTC. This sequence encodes CASSVSGLPYNEQFF.

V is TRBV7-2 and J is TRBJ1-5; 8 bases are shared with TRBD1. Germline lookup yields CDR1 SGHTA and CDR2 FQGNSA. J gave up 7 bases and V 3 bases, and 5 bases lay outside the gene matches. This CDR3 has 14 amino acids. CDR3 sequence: CASSLTGAGQPQHF. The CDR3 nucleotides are TGTGCCAGCAGCTTGACAGGGGCTGGACAGCCCCAGCATTTT.

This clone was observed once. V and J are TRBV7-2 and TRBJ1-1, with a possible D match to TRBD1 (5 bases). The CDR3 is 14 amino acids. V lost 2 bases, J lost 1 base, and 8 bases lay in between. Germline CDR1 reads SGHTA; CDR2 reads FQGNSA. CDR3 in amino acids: CASSLLGGNTEAFF. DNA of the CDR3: TGTGCCAGCAGCTTACTGGGGGGGAACACTGAAGCTTTCTTT.

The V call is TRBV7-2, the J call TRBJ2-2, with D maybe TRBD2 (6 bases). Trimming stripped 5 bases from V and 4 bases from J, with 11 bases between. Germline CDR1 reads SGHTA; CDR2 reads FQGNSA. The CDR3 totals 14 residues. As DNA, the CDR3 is TGTGCCAGCAGCCTCGGGCGGGGCACCGGGGAGCTGTTTTTT. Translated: CASSLGRGTGELFF.

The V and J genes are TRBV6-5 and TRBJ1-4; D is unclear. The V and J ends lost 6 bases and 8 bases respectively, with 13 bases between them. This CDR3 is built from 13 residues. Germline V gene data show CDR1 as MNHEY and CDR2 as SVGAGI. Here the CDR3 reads CASRPRGWEKLFF. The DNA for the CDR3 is TGTGCCAGCAGGCCCCGAGGTTGGGAAAAACTGTTTTTT.

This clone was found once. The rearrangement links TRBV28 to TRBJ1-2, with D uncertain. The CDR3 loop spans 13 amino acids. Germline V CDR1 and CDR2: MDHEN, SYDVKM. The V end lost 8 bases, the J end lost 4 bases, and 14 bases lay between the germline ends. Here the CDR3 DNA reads TGTGCCAGCTCCCTCACAGTTTCCTATGGCTACACCTTC. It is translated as CASSLTVSYGYTF.

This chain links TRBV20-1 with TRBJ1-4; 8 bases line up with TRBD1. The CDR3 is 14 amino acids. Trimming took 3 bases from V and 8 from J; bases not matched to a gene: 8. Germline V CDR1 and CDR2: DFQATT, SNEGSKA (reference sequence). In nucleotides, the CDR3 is TGCAGTGCTAGTAGGGCAGGGGGCGGGGAAAAACTGTTTTTT. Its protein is CSASRAGGGEKLFF.

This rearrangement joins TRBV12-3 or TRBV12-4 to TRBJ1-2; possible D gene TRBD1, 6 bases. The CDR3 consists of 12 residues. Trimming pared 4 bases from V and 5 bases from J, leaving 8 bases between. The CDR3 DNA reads TGTGCCAGCAGTTCCCAGGGGTATGGCTACACCTTC. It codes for CASSSQGYGYTF.

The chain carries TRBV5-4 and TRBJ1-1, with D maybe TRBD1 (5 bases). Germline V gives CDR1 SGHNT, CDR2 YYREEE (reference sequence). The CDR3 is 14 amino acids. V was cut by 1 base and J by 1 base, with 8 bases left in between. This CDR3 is CASSLSQGNTEAFF. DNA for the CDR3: TGTGCCAGCAGCTTGAGCCAGGGGAACACTGAAGCTTTCTTT.

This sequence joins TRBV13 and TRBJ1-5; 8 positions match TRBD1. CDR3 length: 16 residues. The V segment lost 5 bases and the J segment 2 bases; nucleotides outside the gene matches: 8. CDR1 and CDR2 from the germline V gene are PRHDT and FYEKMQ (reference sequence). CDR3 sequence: CASSLAIQGGNQPQHF. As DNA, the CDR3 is TGTGCCAGCAGCCTAGCAATACAGGGGGGCAATCAGCCCCAGCATTTT.

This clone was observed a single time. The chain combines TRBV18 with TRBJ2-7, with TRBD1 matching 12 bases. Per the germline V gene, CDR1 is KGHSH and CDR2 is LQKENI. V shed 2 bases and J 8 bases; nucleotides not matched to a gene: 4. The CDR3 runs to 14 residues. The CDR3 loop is CASSPTGQGAKQYF. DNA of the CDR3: TGTGCCAGCTCACCAACGGGACAGGGGGCAAAGCAGTACTTC.

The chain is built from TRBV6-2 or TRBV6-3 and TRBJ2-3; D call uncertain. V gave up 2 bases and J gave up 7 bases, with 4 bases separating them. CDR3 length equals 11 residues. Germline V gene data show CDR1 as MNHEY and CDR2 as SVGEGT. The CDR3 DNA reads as TGTGCCAGCAGTTACATAAATACGCAGTATTTT. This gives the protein CASSYINTQYF.

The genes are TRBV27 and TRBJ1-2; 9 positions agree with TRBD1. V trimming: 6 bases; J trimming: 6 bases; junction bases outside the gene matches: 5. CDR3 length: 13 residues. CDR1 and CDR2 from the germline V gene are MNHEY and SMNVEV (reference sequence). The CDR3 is CASRTGGLHGYTF. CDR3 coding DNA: TGTGCCAGCAGAACAGGGGGCCTCCATGGCTACACCTTC.

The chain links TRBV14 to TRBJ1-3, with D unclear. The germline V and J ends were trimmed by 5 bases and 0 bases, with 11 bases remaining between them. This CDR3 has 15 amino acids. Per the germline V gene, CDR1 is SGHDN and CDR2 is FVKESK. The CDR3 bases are TGTGCCAGCAGCGCGGGGATATACTCTGGAAACACCATATATTTT. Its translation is CASSAGIYSGNTIYF.

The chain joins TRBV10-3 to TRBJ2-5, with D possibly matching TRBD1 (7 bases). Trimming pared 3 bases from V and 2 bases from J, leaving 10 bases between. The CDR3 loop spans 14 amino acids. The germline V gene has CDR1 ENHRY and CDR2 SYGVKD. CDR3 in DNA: TGTGCCATCAGTGATTCAGGGGGGCAAGAGACCCAGTACTTC. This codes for CAISDSGGQETQYF.

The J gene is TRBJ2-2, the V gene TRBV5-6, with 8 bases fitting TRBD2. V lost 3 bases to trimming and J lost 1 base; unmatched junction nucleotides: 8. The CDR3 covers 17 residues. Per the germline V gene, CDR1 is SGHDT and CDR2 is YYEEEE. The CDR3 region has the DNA TGTGCCAGCAGCTGGCCGGGAGGGGCATGGAACACCGGGGAGCTGTTTTTT. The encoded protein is CASSWPGGAWNTGELFF.

The CDR3 DNA follows: TGCGCCAGCAGCGGCGGCGCCTCCTCTTCCTACGAGCAGTACTTC. Translated: CASSGGASSSYEQYF. The chain recombines TRBV5-1 with TRBJ2-7; D gene unclear. The CDR3 spans 15 residues. Deletions cut 4 bases from V and 1 base from J, with 15 bases between. In germline, CDR1 is SGHRS, CDR2 YFSETQ.

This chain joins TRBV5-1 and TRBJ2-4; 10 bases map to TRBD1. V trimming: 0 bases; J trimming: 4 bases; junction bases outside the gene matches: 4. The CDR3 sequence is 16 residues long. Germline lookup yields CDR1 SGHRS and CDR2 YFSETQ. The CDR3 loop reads CASSLGGQGMKNIQYF. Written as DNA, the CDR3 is TGCGCCAGCAGCTTGGGGGGACAGGGGATGAAAAACATTCAGTACTTC.

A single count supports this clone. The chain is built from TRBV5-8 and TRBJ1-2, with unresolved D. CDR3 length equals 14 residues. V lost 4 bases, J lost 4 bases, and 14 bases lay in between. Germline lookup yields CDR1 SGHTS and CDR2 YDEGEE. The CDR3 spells CASSQTTLTYGYTF. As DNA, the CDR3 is TGTGCCAGCAGCCAAACGACACTGACCTATGGCTACACCTTC.

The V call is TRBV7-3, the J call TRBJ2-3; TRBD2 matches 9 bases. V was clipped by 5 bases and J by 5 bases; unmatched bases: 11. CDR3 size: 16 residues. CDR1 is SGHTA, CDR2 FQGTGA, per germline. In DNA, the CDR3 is TGTGCCAGCAGCCCCGCCGGCGGGAGGGGACGAGATACGCAGTATTTT. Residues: CASSPAGGRGRDTQYF.

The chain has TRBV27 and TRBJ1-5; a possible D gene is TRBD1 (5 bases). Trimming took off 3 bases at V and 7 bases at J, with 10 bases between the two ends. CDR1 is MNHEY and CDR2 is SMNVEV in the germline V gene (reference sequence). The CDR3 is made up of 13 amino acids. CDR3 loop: CASSFTGEQPQHF. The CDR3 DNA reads TGTGCCAGCAGTTTCACAGGCGAGCAGCCCCAGCATTTT.

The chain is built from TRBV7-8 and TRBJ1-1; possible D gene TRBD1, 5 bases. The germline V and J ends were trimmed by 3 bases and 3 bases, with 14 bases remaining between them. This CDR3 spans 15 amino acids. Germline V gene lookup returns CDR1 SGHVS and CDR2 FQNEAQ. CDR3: CASSLAVQAYTEAFF. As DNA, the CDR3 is TGTGCCAGCAGCTTGGCAGTACAGGCGTACACTGAAGCTTTCTTT.

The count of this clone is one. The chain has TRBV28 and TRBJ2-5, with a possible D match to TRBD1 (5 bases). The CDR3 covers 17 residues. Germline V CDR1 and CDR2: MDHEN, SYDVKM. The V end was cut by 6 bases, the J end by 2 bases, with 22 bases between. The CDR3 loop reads CASSRRRWTLKQETQYF. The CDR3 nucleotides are TGTGCCAGCAGCCGGCGGCGCTGGACACTTAAACAAGAGACCCAGTACTTC.

The CDR3 nucleotides are TGTGCCAGCAGTTACTCACCCATCCTAGCGGCCCTCTCCTACAATGAGCAGTTCTTC. Its translation: CASSYSPILAALSYNEQFF. The chain combines TRBV6-2 or TRBV6-3 with TRBJ2-1; TRBD2 matches at 7 bases. This CDR3 has 19 amino acids. V dropped 0 bases and J dropped 0; count of bases not matched to a gene: 11. Germline loops: CDR1 MNHEY, CDR2 SVGEGT.

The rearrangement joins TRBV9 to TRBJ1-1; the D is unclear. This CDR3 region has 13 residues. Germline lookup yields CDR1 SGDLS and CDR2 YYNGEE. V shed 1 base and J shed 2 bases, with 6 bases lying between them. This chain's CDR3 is CASSVQINTEAFF. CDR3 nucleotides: TGTGCCAGCAGCGTACAGATAAACACTGAAGCTTTCTTT.

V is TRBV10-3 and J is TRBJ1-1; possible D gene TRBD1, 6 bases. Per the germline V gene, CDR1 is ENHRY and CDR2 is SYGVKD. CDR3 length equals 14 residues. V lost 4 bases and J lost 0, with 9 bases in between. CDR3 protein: CAISGGQMNTEAFF. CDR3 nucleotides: TGTGCCATCAGTGGCGGACAGATGAACACTGAAGCTTTCTTT.

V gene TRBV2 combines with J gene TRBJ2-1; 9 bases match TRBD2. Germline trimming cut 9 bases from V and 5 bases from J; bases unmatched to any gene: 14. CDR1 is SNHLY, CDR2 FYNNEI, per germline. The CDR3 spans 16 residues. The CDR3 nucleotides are TGTGCCAGAGGGGCACTCTCTAGCGGGGAAGACAATGAGCAGTTCTTC. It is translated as CARGALSSGEDNEQFF.